The T cell receptor (beta chain) under discussion was sequenced for a study of T cell clusters in autoimmune cytopenias. Germline values: CDR1 SGHDN, CDR2 FVKESK. The CDR3 runs to 14 residues. TRB rearrangements were amplified by touch-down multiplex PCR with mixed TRB-A/B primers. TCRdb reanalyzed the multiplex PCR reads, giving one entry per CDR3 protein sequence and no DNA. The sample holds under 14,000 distinct CDR3 sequences. Each sample's input was 200 to 250 ng genomic DNA, some 38,000 genome equivalents. The data also belong to a second study, concerning T cell repertoires in aging, cancer and after chemotherapy.

V gene TRBV14 combines with J gene TRBJ2-7; absent DNA, TCRdb's TRBD1 call cannot be checked. Sequencing was performed on peripheral blood. The receptor was derived from a human donor in good health. The CDR3 here is CAIAGRTGTYEQYF.